Below, 11 T cell receptor beta chains from the same sample are listed, as sequenced in a study of blood T cell repertoires in COVID-19. Measured with immunoSEQ multiplex PCR; TCRdb has only the in-frame clones, and not every one. Among roughly 250,000 clones listed, 86% were seen once. Sequencing was performed on peripheral blood. The receptors were gathered from a woman aged 25 to 39 with COVID-19, enrolled during active disease.

This clone was seen at least ten times. Relative to the germline gene, one junction end is altered; a read error may explain this. The CDR3 reads CASFGGSHQPQHF. For the CDR3, the DNA is TGTGCCAGCTTCGGGGGTAGCCATCAGCCCCAGCATTTT. The chain combines TRBV2 with TRBJ1-5; a possible D gene is TRBD1 (5 bases). CDR3 length: 13 residues. The germline gives CDR1 SNHLY, CDR2 FYNNEI.

This chain uses TRBV19 with TRBJ2-5, with D maybe TRBD1 (6 bases). There are 13 residues in the CDR3. V was trimmed by 11 bases and J by 3 bases, leaving 16 bases between them. The V gene's germline CDR1 is LNHDA and CDR2 SQIVND (reference sequence). CDR3 sequence: CAVWDNDKETQYF. In DNA, the CDR3 is TGTGCCGTCTGGGACAACGACAAAGAGACCCAGTACTTC.

The chain carries TRBV7-8 and TRBJ1-1; 8 bases align to TRBD1. The ends lost 6 bases at V and 1 base at J; junction bases unmatched: 4. CDR3 length: 14 amino acids. Germline assignment: CDR1 SGHVS and CDR2 FQNEAQ. In nucleotides, the CDR3 is TGTGCCAGCAGGGACAGGGTATCGAACACTGAAGCTTTCTTT. The encoded protein is CASRDRVSNTEAFF.

The chain recombines TRBV6-5 with TRBJ1-6; TRBD1 agrees at 10 bases. The length of the CDR3 is 15 residues. Germline V gene lookup returns CDR1 MNHEY and CDR2 SVGAGI. The trim removed 5 bases at V and 7 bases at J, leaving 5 bases unmatched. The CDR3 sequence: CASSRSGQGNSPLHF. CDR3 in DNA: TGTGCCAGCAGTCGTTCGGGACAGGGGAATTCACCCCTCCACTTT.

The CDR3 loop reads CASSIFAGGNQPQHF. Written as DNA, the CDR3 is TGTGCCAGTAGTATATTTGCAGGGGGCAATCAGCCCCAGCATTTT. V is TRBV19 and J is TRBJ1-5; D is perhaps TRBD1 (6 bases). Germline lookup yields CDR1 LNHDA and CDR2 SQIVND (reference sequence). V was shortened by 2 bases and J by 2 bases, with 10 bases between the two germline ends. The CDR3 has 15 amino acids.

The chain carries TRBV19 and TRBJ2-1, with 7 nucleotides matching TRBD1. From germline, CDR1 is LNHDA and CDR2 SQIVND (reference sequence). J lost 8 bases, V lost 8 bases, and 9 bases had no gene match. The CDR3 contains 13 residues. The CDR3 protein is CASGGQIRYEQFF. CDR3 in DNA: TGTGCCAGTGGGGGACAGATCAGATATGAGCAGTTCTTC. The full variable domain, completed using reference TRBV19 and TRBJ2-1, is DGGITQSPKYLFRKEGQNVTLSCEQNLNHDAMYWYRQDPGQGLRLIYYSQIVNDFQKGDIAEGYSVSREKKESFPLTVTSAQKNPTAFYLCASGGQIRYEQFFGPGTRLTVL.

This clone came up once. The rearrangement links TRBV7-2 to TRBJ2-3, with 7 positions matching TRBD2. Germline CDR1 SGHTA, CDR2 FQGNSA. Germline trimming cut 5 bases from V and 4 bases from J; bases unmatched to any gene: 12. The CDR3 is 16 amino acids. CDR3 DNA sequence: TGTGCCAGCAGCCTCAGACTAGCCCTGGGCTCAGATACGCAGTATTTT. It specifies CASSLRLALGSDTQYF. The variable domain in full, completed from reference TRBV7-2 and TRBJ2-3, reads GAGVSQSPSNKVTEKGKDVELRCDPISGHTALYWYRQSLGQGLEFLIYFQGNSAPDKSGLPSDRFSAERTGGSVSTLTIQRTQQEDSAVYLCASSLRLALGSDTQYFGPGTRLTVL.

This rearrangement joins TRBV20-1 to TRBJ1-5; tentative D call: TRBD1 (6 bases). CDR3 length: 16 amino acids. V was clipped by 3 bases and J by 5 bases, with 20 bases between them. Looked up from germline, CDR1 is DFQATT and CDR2 is SNEGSKA (reference sequence). In DNA form, the CDR3 reads TGCAGTGCTAGTTCTCGCCGGACAGTTTCACATCAGCCCCAGCATTTT. The encoded protein is CSASSRRTVSHQPQHF.

The J gene is TRBJ2-1, the V gene TRBV5-6, with 12 bases aligning to TRBD2. In germline, CDR1 is SGHDT, CDR2 YYEEEE. The length of the CDR3 is 16 residues. The V gene end was trimmed by 4 bases and the J gene end by 4 bases; junction bases not matched to a gene: 6. This CDR3 is CASSQPGLAGYNEQFF. The CDR3 bases are TGTGCCAGCAGCCAGCCTGGACTAGCGGGATACAATGAGCAGTTCTTC.

This sequence joins TRBV6-5 and TRBJ2-7, with D perhaps TRBD2 (6 bases). The germline V and J ends were trimmed by 0 bases and 0 bases, with 12 bases remaining between them. The V gene's germline CDR1 is MNHEY and CDR2 SVGAGI. There are 16 residues in the CDR3. This CDR3 is CASSYSRLDFSYEQYF. The CDR3, as DNA: TGTGCCAGCAGTTACTCCCGACTAGATTTCTCCTACGAGCAGTACTTC.

The V call is TRBV3-1 (or the pseudogene TRBV3-2), the J call TRBJ2-3; possible D gene TRBD2, 5 bases. The length of the CDR3 is 15 residues. V lost 1 base to trimming and J lost 6 bases, with 14 bases between them. Germline V gene lookup returns CDR1 LGHDT and CDR2 YNNKEL (reference sequence). CDR3 in DNA: TGTGCCAGCAGCCAAGGGCTACTAGTTCGGGATACGCAGTATTTT. It codes for CASSQGLLVRDTQYF.